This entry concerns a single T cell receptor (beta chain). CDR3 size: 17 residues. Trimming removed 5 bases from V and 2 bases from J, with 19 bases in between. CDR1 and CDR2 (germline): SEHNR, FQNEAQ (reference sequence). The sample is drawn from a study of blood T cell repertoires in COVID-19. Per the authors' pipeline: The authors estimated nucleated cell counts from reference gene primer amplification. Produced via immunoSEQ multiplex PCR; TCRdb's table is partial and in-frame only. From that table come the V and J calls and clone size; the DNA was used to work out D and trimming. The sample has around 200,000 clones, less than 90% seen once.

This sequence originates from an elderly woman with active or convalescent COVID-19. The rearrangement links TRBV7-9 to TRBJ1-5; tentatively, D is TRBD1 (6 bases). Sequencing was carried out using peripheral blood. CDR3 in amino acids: CASSAYSYREGNQPQHF. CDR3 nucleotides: TGTGCCAGCAGCGCGTATAGCTACAGGGAAGGCAATCAGCCCCAGCATTTT. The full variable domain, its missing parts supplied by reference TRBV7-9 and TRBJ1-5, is DTGVSQNPRHKITKRGQNVTFRCDPISEHNRLYWYRQTLGQGPEFLTYFQNEAQLEKSRLLSDRFSAERPKGSFSTLEIQRTEQGDSAMYLCASSAYSYREGNQPQHFGDGTRLSIL.